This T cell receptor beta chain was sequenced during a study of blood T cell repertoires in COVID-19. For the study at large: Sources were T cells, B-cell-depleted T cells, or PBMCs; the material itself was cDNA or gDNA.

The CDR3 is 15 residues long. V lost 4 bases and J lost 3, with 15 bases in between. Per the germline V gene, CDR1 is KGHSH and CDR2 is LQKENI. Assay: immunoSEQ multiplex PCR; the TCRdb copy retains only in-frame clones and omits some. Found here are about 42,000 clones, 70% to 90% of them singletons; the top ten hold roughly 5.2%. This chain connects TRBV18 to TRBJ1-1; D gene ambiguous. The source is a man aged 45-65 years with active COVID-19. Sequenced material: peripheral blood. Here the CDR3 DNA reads TGTGCCAGCTCACAGCTCCAGGCGATCGACACTGAAGCTTTCTTT. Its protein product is CASSQLQAIDTEAFF.